Sequencing of this T cell receptor (beta chain) was carried out in a study of T cell repertoires in cytomegalovirus infection. Overall study: Recently identified HLA-C-restricted CMV epitopes were among the peptides used.

This clonotype was observed a handful of times. Its antigen remains unidentified. Regarding the study as a whole: Within the response measured ex vivo, HLA-C-restricted CMV-specific TCR beta clonotypes were dominant.

V was shortened by 4 bases and J by 4 bases, with 21 bases between the two germline ends. The germline gives CDR1 SGHTS, CDR2 YDEGEE. This CDR3 comprises 17 residues. Via MiXCR, TCRdb re-called the reads, giving one row per CDR3 protein. The repertoire holds 800,000 to 950,000 distinct CDR3 sequences, 30% to 35% seen once, with about an eighth in the top ten. This rearrangement joins TRBV5-8 to TRBJ2-1, with D maybe TRBD2 (6 bases). The sample in question was cultured CD8+ T cells from PBMCs, obtained from culture after CMV antigen stimulation. The TCR originated in a human donor in good health (CMV status not recorded). Some clones in this sample may be carry-over from other donors' samples. CDR3 region: CASSQYSGVGAYNEQFF. In DNA, the CDR3 is TGTGCCAGCAGCCAGTACTCGGGAGTCGGGGCGTACAATGAGCAGTTCTTC.